This T cell receptor beta chain derives from a study of blood T cell repertoires in COVID-19. Background on the study: Acute and convalescent COVID-19 specimens originated in the United States, Italy and Spain. Nucleic acid was either cDNA or gDNA, and it came from T cells, B-cell-depleted T cells, or PBMCs.

Those enrolled in Seattle joined during active infection and were followed longitudinally afterward. How the authors handled the data: Nucleated cell counts were estimated from reference gene primer amplification. Data came from immunoSEQ multiplex PCR; TCRdb stores just in-frame clones and leaves some out. V and J calls and clone size are those listed in that table; D and trimming were worked out from the DNA. Of about 120,000 clones listed, roughly 89% are singletons. The CDR3 loop spans 19 amino acids. V lost 1 base and J lost 4; bases outside the gene matches: 9. Per the germline V gene, CDR1 is MNHEY and CDR2 is SVGEGT.

The clonotype comes from a woman aged 55-69 years with COVID-19, enrolled during active disease. V usage is TRBV6-2 or TRBV6-3 and J usage is TRBJ2-3, with 15 bases aligning to TRBD2. The sample comprised peripheral blood. The DNA of the CDR3 is TGTGCCAGCAGTTACTTCGGACTAGCGGGGGGGCCTTTCTCAGATACGCAGTATTTT. This encodes CASSYFGLAGGPFSDTQYF.